Each of the 18 T cell receptor beta chains below was sequenced from the same sample in a study of vaccination and CD4 T cells after COVID-19. This sample's treatment: approximately nine-day PBMC culture with coronavirus spike peptide pools or control peptides (ViraFEST assay). Scientists ran DNA taken from cultured CD4+ T cells through the Oncomine TCR Beta short-read assay for sequencing. MiXCR, applied by TCRdb to the PCR reads, yields one record per CDR3 protein. The table lists about 15,000 distinct CDR3 sequences, 52% of them singletons. Antigen specificity for these receptors is unknown. The specimen was CD4+ T cells from blood, cultured in vitro. These receptor sequences come from a human donor who had recovered from COVID-19.

The J gene is TRBJ2-5, the V gene TRBV7-9, with TRBD1 matching over 7 bases. V gave up 5 bases and J gave up 5 bases; unmatched junction bases: 2. The CDR3 covers 12 residues. The germline CDR1 and CDR2 sequences are SEHNR and FQNEAQ (reference sequence). DNA for the CDR3: TGTGCCAGCAGCCCGACAGGGGAGACCCAGTACTTC. Its translation: CASSPTGETQYF. Variable domain in full (rest from reference TRBV7-9 and TRBJ2-5): DTGVSQNPRHKITKRGQNVTFRCDPISEHNRLYWYRQTLGQGPEFLTYFQNEAQLEKSRLLSDRFSAERPKGSFSTLEIQRTEQGDSAMYLCASSPTGETQYFGPGTRLLVL.

The V call is TRBV19, the J call TRBJ1-6; no definite D call. Trimming took off 2 bases at V and 5 bases at J, with 16 bases between the two ends. Germline V gives CDR1 LNHDA, CDR2 SQIVND (reference sequence). The CDR3 contains 17 residues. The CDR3 DNA sequence: TGTGCCAGTAGTATATCGGCACGGCTACGCCATAATTCACCCCTCCACTTT. This codes for CASSISARLRHNSPLHF.

In its sample, this clonotype was seen a few times. DNA of the CDR3: TGTGCCAGCAGCTTAGGGGGCTCCCCAAGGGAGCTGTTTTTT. It is translated as CASSLGGSPRELFF. The V gene is TRBV11-2, the J gene TRBJ2-2; D may be TRBD1 (5 bases). The ends were cut back, 1 base at V and 9 bases at J, with 12 bases in the middle. CDR1 and CDR2 (germline): SGHAT, FQNNGV. The CDR3 contains 14 residues.

This clonotype was seen only a few times. The chain couples TRBV19 to TRBJ2-1; either TRBD1 or TRBD2 may supply D (6 bases each). CDR1 LNHDA and CDR2 SQIVND come from the germline V gene (reference sequence). The V gene lost 2 bases and the J gene lost 15 bases, with 17 bases spanning the gap. The CDR3 length is 13 residues. Here the CDR3 DNA reads TGTGCCAGTAGTATATGGGGGCTGCGGGACCGGTTCTTC. Translated, it gives CASSIWGLRDRFF.

This chain uses TRBV28 with TRBJ1-6, with D uncertain. Germline-derived CDR1 and CDR2 are MDHEN and SYDVKM. Trimming took 6 bases from V and 7 from J, leaving 10 bases between them. CDR3 length: 13 amino acids. The CDR3, as DNA: TGTGCCAGCAGCAAAGACACAAATTCACCCCTCCACTTT. It translates to CASSKDTNSPLHF.

The chain couples TRBV7-2 to TRBJ2-1; 11 positions match TRBD2. The germline CDR1 and CDR2 sequences are SGHTA and FQGNSA. V shed 5 bases, J shed 9 bases, and the junction held 9 bases outside the gene matches. The CDR3 loop spans 15 amino acids. CDR3 DNA: TGTGCCAGCAGCCCAGATAGCGGGAGGGCCGTTGAGCAGTTCTTC. Amino acid sequence: CASSPDSGRAVEQFF.

The chain employs TRBV27 and TRBJ1-2, with D tentatively TRBD1 (5 bases). Germline CDR1 reads MNHEY; CDR2 reads SMNVEV (reference sequence). The V end was cut by 2 bases, the J end by 7 bases, with 20 bases between. This CDR3 has 16 residues. DNA for the CDR3: TGTGCCAGCAGTTTAAAGGCGGCAGGGTTGCTTGCTGGCTACACCTTC. Protein sequence: CASSLKAAGLLAGYTF.

The chain couples TRBV6-5 to TRBJ1-1; 10 nucleotides agree with TRBD1. Germline V gene data show CDR1 as MNHEY and CDR2 as SVGAGI. V gave up 1 base and J gave up 2 bases; unmatched junction bases: 4. The CDR3 has 16 amino acids. DNA of the CDR3: TGTGCCAGCAGTTACTTTGGGACAGGGGCCAACACTGAAGCTTTCTTT. This translates into CASSYFGTGANTEAFF.

V is TRBV24-1 and J is TRBJ1-2; 9 nucleotides match TRBD1. Germline V gives CDR1 KGHDR, CDR2 SFDVKD. J lost 7 bases, V lost 4 bases, and 3 bases had no gene match. The CDR3 is 13 residues long. The CDR3, as DNA: TGTGCCACCAGTGACCTGGACAGGGGTGGCTACACCTTC. Amino acids: CATSDLDRGGYTF.

This chain links TRBV27 with TRBJ1-2; D possibly corresponds to TRBD1 (6 bases). The CDR3 covers 17 residues. Deletions cut 0 bases from V and 0 bases from J, with 14 bases between. Germline CDR1 MNHEY, CDR2 SMNVEV (reference sequence). Here the CDR3 reads CASSLSWQGKANYGYTF. The CDR3 bases are TGTGCCAGCAGTTTATCCTGGCAGGGGAAGGCTAACTATGGCTACACCTTC.

This clonotype was seen a few times. The chain couples TRBV10-1 to TRBJ1-2; D not resolved. This CDR3 has 14 residues. V lost 6 bases and J lost 8, with 19 bases in between. Germline V lookup: CDR1 WNHNN, CDR2 SYGVQD (reference sequence). DNA of the CDR3: TGCGCCAGCAGCCAAGAACGAGGATCTGGAGGCTACACCTTC. Translating it yields CASSQERGSGGYTF.

The chain carries TRBV5-4 and TRBJ2-5; D gene unclear. The CDR3 is 14 amino acids. Looked up from germline, CDR1 is SGHNT and CDR2 is YYREEE (reference sequence). Trimming stripped 0 bases from V and 5 bases from J, with 11 bases between. The CDR3 is CASSLAEADETQYF. The CDR3 DNA reads as TGTGCCAGCAGCTTGGCGGAAGCAGACGAGACCCAGTACTTC.

This chain joins TRBV27 and TRBJ2-5; 8 bases match TRBD2. CDR3 size: 15 residues. V lost 2 bases and J lost 5; bases outside the gene matches: 7. Germline V lookup: CDR1 MNHEY, CDR2 SMNVEV (reference sequence). The DNA for the CDR3 is TGTGCCAGCAGTTTAAACGGGGGGGCCTGGGAGACCCAGTACTTC. Protein sequence: CASSLNGGAWETQYF.

This clonotype was recorded a few times. This chain joins TRBV24-1 and TRBJ2-5; D unresolved. The germline gives CDR1 KGHDR, CDR2 SFDVKD. This CDR3 region has 12 residues. Trimming took 5 bases from V and 3 from J, leaving 6 bases between them. In DNA, the CDR3 is TGTGCCACCAGTGGCCCCGAAGAGACCCAGTACTTC. As protein: CATSGPEETQYF.

CDR3 in amino acids: CASSLEQGAWGQPQHF. The CDR3 region has the DNA TGTGCCAGCAGCTTAGAGCAGGGGGCGTGGGGTCAGCCCCAGCATTTT. The J gene is TRBJ1-5, the V gene TRBV7-8, with 8 nucleotides matching TRBD1. Germline CDR1 SGHVS, CDR2 FQNEAQ. The CDR3 length is 16 residues. V dropped 1 base and J dropped 6; count of bases not matched to a gene: 8.

This sequence joins TRBV10-2 and TRBJ1-2, with D unclear. The CDR3 consists of 15 residues. V was clipped by 0 bases and J by 4 bases, with 12 bases between them. CDR1 is WSHSY, CDR2 SAAADI, per germline. The CDR3 bases are TGCGCCAGCAGTGAGTCGATTTTAAAGGGCTATGGCTACACCTTC. Encoded protein: CASSESILKGYGYTF.

This clonotype occurred a few times. The chain recombines TRBV6-1 with TRBJ2-2, with no clear D. Trimming pared 5 bases from V and 6 bases from J, leaving 10 bases between. The CDR3 is 13 amino acids. CDR1 and CDR2 (germline): MNHNS, SASEGT. The CDR3 coding sequence is TGTGCCAGCAGTCCCCTCCGAGCCGGGGAGCTGTTTTTT. This translates into CASSPLRAGELFF.

The chain has TRBV20-1 and TRBJ2-7; 15 nucleotides match TRBD2. This CDR3 has 14 amino acids. Per germline, CDR1 DFQATT and CDR2 SNEGSKA (reference sequence). The junction had 5 bases not matched to a gene; V was cut back by 5 bases and J by 6 bases. CDR3 in DNA: TGCAGTGCTGAGGGGACTAGCGGGGGGAGCGAGCAGTACTTC. This translates into CSAEGTSGGSEQYF.